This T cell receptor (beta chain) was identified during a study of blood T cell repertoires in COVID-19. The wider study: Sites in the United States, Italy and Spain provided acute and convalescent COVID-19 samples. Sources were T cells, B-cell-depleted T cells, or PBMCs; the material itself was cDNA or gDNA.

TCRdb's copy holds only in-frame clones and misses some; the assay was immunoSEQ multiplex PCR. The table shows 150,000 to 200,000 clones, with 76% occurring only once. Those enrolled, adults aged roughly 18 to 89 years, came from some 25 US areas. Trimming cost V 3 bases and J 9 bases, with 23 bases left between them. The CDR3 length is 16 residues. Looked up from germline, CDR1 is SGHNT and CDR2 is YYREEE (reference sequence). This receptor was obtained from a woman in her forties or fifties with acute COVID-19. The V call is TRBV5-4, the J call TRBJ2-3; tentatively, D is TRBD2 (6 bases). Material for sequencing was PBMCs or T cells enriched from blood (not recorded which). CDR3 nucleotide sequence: TGTGCCAGCAGCTCGGAGGGCTCCTTCAAGGTGTACACGCAGTATTTT. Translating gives CASSSEGSFKVYTQYF.